The 23 T cell receptor beta chains reported below all come from one sample, sequenced in a study of blood T cells in healthy people across ages. For the second PCR, which ran for about 6 to 11 cycles, a sample-barcoded 5' primer and a J-beta primer mix were used. TCRdb processed the 5' RACE reads anew with MiXCR; each CDR3 protein has one entry. The repertoire holds 1.2 million to 1.5 million distinct CDR3 sequences, with roughly 45% as singletons. The specimen sequenced was blood. The receptors were sampled from a woman aged 18-35 years in good health.

This clonotype was picked up a small number of times. CDR3 DNA sequence: TGTGCCAGCAGCCAAAGTTGGCTGCAAGCGGGTCCATCCTACGAGCAGTACTTC. As protein: CASSQSWLQAGPSYEQYF. The chain is built from TRBV14 and TRBJ2-7; perhaps TRBD2 as D (6 bases). Trimming cost V 2 bases and J 1 base, with 21 bases left between them. This CDR3 contains 18 residues. Germline loops: CDR1 SGHDN, CDR2 FVKESK.

The chain couples TRBV30 to TRBJ1-1; D might be TRBD1 (6 bases). The length of the CDR3 is 17 residues. Trimming removed 4 bases at V and 1 base at J, with 22 bases between. Germline CDR1 GTSNPN, CDR2 SVGIG (reference sequence). The CDR3 nucleotides are TGTGCCTGGAACACGGGACAAATGGTATTGTGGAACACTGAAGCTTTCTTT. This translates into CAWNTGQMVLWNTEAFF.

The genes are TRBV14 and TRBJ1-5, with D uncertain. Trimming removed 0 bases from V and 2 bases from J, with 11 bases in between. Germline loops: CDR1 SGHDN, CDR2 FVKESK. The CDR3 contains 16 residues. The CDR3 sequence is CASSQDGGLGNQPQHF. The CDR3 nucleotides are TGTGCCAGCAGCCAAGATGGAGGGTTGGGCAATCAGCCCCAGCATTTT.

This rearrangement joins TRBV7-2 to TRBJ2-7; 7 bases map to TRBD2. Germline V CDR1 and CDR2: SGHTA, FQGNSA. The CDR3 runs 15 residues. Unmatched junction bases numbered 8, after V lost 6 bases and J lost 0 bases. The CDR3 region is CASRLQAGDSYEQYF. The CDR3 DNA reads TGTGCCAGCAGACTCCAGGCGGGAGACTCCTACGAGCAGTACTTC.

This clonotype came up a few times. The chain carries TRBV7-6 and TRBJ2-5, with D tentatively TRBD2 (5 bases). CDR1 and CDR2 from the germline V gene are SGHVS and FNYEAQ. The V gene lost 1 base and the J gene lost 11 bases, with 17 bases spanning the gap. There are 14 residues in the CDR3. The CDR3 DNA sequence: TGTGCCAGCAGCTTAGTGGAGCGAGGGCTTGAGCAGTACTTC. Translation gives CASSLVERGLEQYF.

Here the CDR3 reads CSAVSSSETQYF. The CDR3 DNA follows: TGCAGTGCTGTATCCTCATCGGAGACCCAGTACTTC. This chain links TRBV20-1 with TRBJ2-5; D remains ambiguous. The V gene's germline CDR1 is DFQATT and CDR2 SNEGSKA (reference sequence). The V end was cut by 5 bases, the J end by 5 bases, with 12 bases between. This CDR3 spans 12 amino acids.

The genes are TRBV7-6 and TRBJ2-5, with D tentatively TRBD2 (6 bases). In germline, CDR1 is SGHVS, CDR2 FNYEAQ. This CDR3 region has 18 residues. Trimming pared 0 bases from V and 4 bases from J, leaving 21 bases between. CDR3 DNA sequence: TGTGCCAGCAGCTTAGCGACAGTTAGGGGAGGTTTCGGAGAGACCCAGTACTTC. Protein sequence: CASSLATVRGGFGETQYF. The full variable domain, its missing parts supplied by reference TRBV7-6 and TRBJ2-5, is GAGVSQSPRYKVTKRGQDVALRCDPISGHVSLYWYRQALGQGPEFLTYFNYEAQQDKSGLPNDRFSAERPEGSISTLTIQRTEQRDSAMYRCASSLATVRGGFGETQYFGPGTRLLVL.

The count of this clonotype is one. Compared with germline, one end of the junction differs, possibly owing to a read error. The rearrangement joins TRBV7-2 to TRBJ1-2; D is possibly TRBD1 (5 bases). The CDR3 has 15 amino acids. The germline CDR1 and CDR2 sequences are SGHTA and FQGNSA. This CDR3 is CARSPRGSSSYGYTF. In DNA form, the CDR3 reads TGTGCCCGCAGCCCAAGGGGCTCATCCTCCTATGGCTACACCTTC.

Concerning this clonotype: One end of the junction varies from germline; a read error may be responsible. The rearrangement uses TRBV2 and TRBJ2-3; D gene ambiguous. The length of the CDR3 is 14 residues. CDR1 and CDR2 (germline): SNHLY, FYNNEI. The CDR3 region has the DNA TGTGCCAGCAGGGTAGGACCGCGCACAGATACGCAGTATTTC. Its protein product is CASRVGPRTDTQYF.

The CDR3 reads CASSYSPGSDEQFF. The CDR3 DNA follows: TGTGCCAGCAGTTACTCGCCAGGGTCGGATGAGCAGTTCTTC. The chain employs TRBV6-5 and TRBJ2-1; possibly TRBD1 for D (5 bases). CDR3 length: 14 residues. Deletions cut 0 bases from V and 8 bases from J, with 11 bases between. The germline CDR1 and CDR2 sequences are MNHEY and SVGAGI.

The chain recombines TRBV4-1 with TRBJ1-4; a weak D match, TRBD1 (6 bases). Germline CDR1 reads MGHRA; CDR2 reads YSYEKL. V lost 4 bases to trimming and J lost 8 bases, with 17 bases between them. This CDR3 comprises 15 residues. The CDR3 spells CASSPQAQGGEKLFF. The CDR3 nucleotides are TGCGCCAGCAGCCCCCAGGCACAGGGCGGAGAAAAACTGTTTTTT.

V gene TRBV12-3 or TRBV12-4 combines with J gene TRBJ2-1; 10 bases agree with TRBD2. The CDR3 is 13 residues long. Trimming cost V 7 bases and J 9 bases; bases outside gene matches: 6. In DNA form, the CDR3 reads TGTGCCAGCAACGAGCGGGGGGGCAGTGAGCAGTTCTTC. Encoded protein: CASNERGGSEQFF.

Concerning this clonotype: This may arise from a read error, as a much more abundant clone is one base away. V usage is TRBV12-3 or TRBV12-4 and J usage is TRBJ2-1; 10 nucleotides match TRBD2. Gene TRBJ2-7 matches the end of the DNA better, so the J call may be wrong. CDR3 length: 15 amino acids. DNA for the CDR3: TGTGCCAGCAGTTTACTAGCGGGGGCCTACAATGAGCAGTACTTC. It is translated as CASSLLAGAYNEQYF.

With regard to this clonotype: Likely a read error: the CDR3 ends without its conserved phenylalanine or tryptophan. The chain joins TRBV20-1 to TRBJ2-5, with D perhaps assigned TRBD1 or TRBD2 (5 bases each). V was cut by 5 bases and J by 4 bases, with 20 bases left in between. There are 15 residues in the CDR3. The germline CDR1 and CDR2 sequences are DFQATT and SNEGSKA (reference sequence). The CDR3 nucleotides read TGCAGTGCTTCACGCCGGGGCCCTTTTGGAGAGACCCAGTACTCC. This gives the protein CSASRRGPFGETQYS.

The J gene is TRBJ2-1, the V gene TRBV7-9; D is tentatively TRBD1 or TRBD2 (5 bases each). Germline CDR1 reads SEHNR; CDR2 reads FQNEAQ (reference sequence). There are 16 residues in the CDR3. Between the trimmed V and J ends, which lost 1 base and 4 bases, there was a span of 14 bases. The DNA for the CDR3 is TGTGCCAGCAGCTTAGAGGGTGGGGGACGGTACAATGAGCAGTTCTTC. It is translated as CASSLEGGGRYNEQFF.

This clonotype was seen only a few times. This chain joins TRBV5-1 and TRBJ1-2; 8 nucleotides line up with TRBD1. There are 16 residues in the CDR3. Germline CDR1 is SGHRS and CDR2 is YFSETQ. V lost 3 bases to trimming and J lost 8 bases; unmatched junction nucleotides: 15. The DNA for the CDR3 is TGCGCCAGCAGCTCGCGGGCAGGGGGCGCCCGGTACGGCTACACCTTC. Translated, it gives CASSSRAGGARYGYTF.

This clonotype was detected a few times. V is TRBV21-1 and J is TRBJ2-7; no check of the table's D call, TRBD2, against the DNA was made. TRBV21-1 is shown as a pseudogene. The CDR3 is made up of 15 amino acids. CDR3 amino acids: CASSRRLVWNSEQYF. CDR3 nucleotide sequence: TGTGCCAGCAGCCGGAGGCTAGTATGGAACTCCGAGCAGTACTTC.

This sequence joins TRBV11-1 and TRBJ2-1, with D perhaps TRBD2 (6 bases). Trimming cost V 6 bases and J 4 bases, with 19 bases left between them. The germline gives CDR1 SGHAT, CDR2 FQDESV (reference sequence). CDR3 length equals 16 residues. As DNA, the CDR3 is TGTGCCAGCAGTCTACGGTCGGCTGGGGGGTACAATGAGCAGTTCTTC. Amino acids: CASSLRSAGGYNEQFF.

There are a few counts of this clonotype. V usage is TRBV5-1 and J usage is TRBJ2-1; D uncertain. Germline values: CDR1 SGHRS, CDR2 YFSETQ. Trimming pared 3 bases from V and 3 bases from J, leaving 13 bases between. The CDR3 totals 15 residues. DNA for the CDR3: TGCGCCAGCAGCTGGACGGAGAGTTACTACAATGAGCAGTTCTTC. Translation gives CASSWTESYYNEQFF.

The chain links TRBV6-6 to TRBJ2-1; D not certain. Trimming stripped 7 bases from V and 7 bases from J, with 11 bases between. The germline gives CDR1 MNHNY, CDR2 SVGAGI (reference sequence). The CDR3 covers 12 residues. The CDR3 sequence: CASTHQRNEQFF. DNA for the CDR3: TGTGCCAGCACCCATCAGAGGAATGAGCAGTTCTTC.

The J gene is TRBJ2-3, the V gene TRBV7-9, with 16 bases fitting TRBD2. CDR1 is SEHNR and CDR2 is FQNEAQ in the germline V gene (reference sequence). V dropped 3 bases and J dropped 3; count of bases not matched to a gene: 6. The CDR3 loop spans 18 amino acids. The CDR3 DNA sequence: TGTGCCAGCAGCTTGGGACTAGCGGGAGGGATTTGGACAGATACGCAGTATTTT. This codes for CASSLGLAGGIWTDTQYF.

Details on this clonotype: Germline and junction disagree at one end, which may indicate a read error. The chain combines TRBV3-1 with TRBJ1-1; D is unclear. Germline V lookup: CDR1 LGHDT, CDR2 YNNKEL (reference sequence). CDR3 length: 13 residues. The CDR3 is CASSRGSATKAFF. DNA for the CDR3: TGTGCCAGCAGCCGTGGATCGGCCACTAAAGCTTTCTTT. Together with reference TRBV3-1 and TRBJ1-1, the CDR3 gives the full variable domain: DTAVSQTPKYLVTQMGNDKSIKCEQNLGHDTMYWYKQDSKKFLKIMFSYNNKELIINETVPNRFSPKSPDKAHLNLHINSLELGDSAVYFCASSRGSATKAFFGQGTRLTVV.

The J gene is TRBJ1-2, the V gene TRBV10-3; D might be TRBD1 (5 bases). The CDR3 has 17 amino acids. Per germline, CDR1 ENHRY and CDR2 SYGVKD. V was trimmed by 7 bases and J by 1 base, leaving 22 bases between them. CDR3 loop: CAIMCGGEPELNYGYTF. CDR3 nucleotides: TGTGCCATCATGTGCGGGGGAGAGCCTGAACTTAACTATGGCTACACCTTC.